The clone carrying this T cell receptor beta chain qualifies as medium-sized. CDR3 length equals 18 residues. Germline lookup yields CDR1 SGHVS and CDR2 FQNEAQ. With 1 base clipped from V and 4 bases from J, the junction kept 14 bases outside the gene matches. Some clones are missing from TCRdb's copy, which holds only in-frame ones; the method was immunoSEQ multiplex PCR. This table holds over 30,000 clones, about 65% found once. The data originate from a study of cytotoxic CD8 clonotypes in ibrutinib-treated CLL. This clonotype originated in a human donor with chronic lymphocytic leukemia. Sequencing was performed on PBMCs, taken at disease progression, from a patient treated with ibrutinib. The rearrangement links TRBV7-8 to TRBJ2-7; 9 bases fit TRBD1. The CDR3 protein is CASSLGRAGTGHGYEQYF. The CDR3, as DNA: TGTGCCAGCAGCTTAGGTCGCGCGGGGACAGGGCACGGGTACGAGCAGTACTTC.